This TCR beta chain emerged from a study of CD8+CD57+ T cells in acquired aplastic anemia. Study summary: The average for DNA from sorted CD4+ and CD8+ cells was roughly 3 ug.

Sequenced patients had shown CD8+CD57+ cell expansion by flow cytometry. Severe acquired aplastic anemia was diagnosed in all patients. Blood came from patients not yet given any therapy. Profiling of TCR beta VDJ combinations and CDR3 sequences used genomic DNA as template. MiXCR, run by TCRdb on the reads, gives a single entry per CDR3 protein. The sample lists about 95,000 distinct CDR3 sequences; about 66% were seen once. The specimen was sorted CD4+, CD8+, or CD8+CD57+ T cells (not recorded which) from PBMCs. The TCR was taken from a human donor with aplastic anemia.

The CDR3 here is CASSEMGGYHEKLFF. In nucleotides, the CDR3 is TGTGCCAGCAGTGAAATGGGAGGATATCACGAAAAACTGTTTTTT. The chain has TRBV25-1 and TRBJ1-4; no definite D call. The CDR3 loop spans 15 amino acids. V was shortened by 2 bases and J by 8 bases, with 15 bases between the two germline ends. Germline CDR1 reads MGHDK; CDR2 reads SYGVNS.